The rows below give T cell receptor beta chains drawn from one sample of a study of spatial heterogeneity in lung cancer. TCRdb re-analysed the 5' RACE reads in MiXCR, keeping a single row per CDR3 protein. The sample shows about 27,000 distinct CDR3 sequences, around 7.5% of them seen only once. The material sequenced was lung tumor tissue, taken at surgery. These receptors were obtained from a male donor with early-stage non-small cell lung cancer. The CDR3 runs from the conserved cysteine through the conserved F or W. The D gene is left open where the match is weak. Part of the rows lack a size; the others show once, few, many or a class for expanded clones.

>TRBV6-1|13|many|TRBD1|TRBJ1-5
CASRDRVGQPQHF
>TRBV20-1|11|many|NA|TRBJ1-2
CSAAQGYGYTF
>TRBV7-6|16|many|TRBD2|TRBJ2-3
CASSRFLAGGRDTQYF
>TRBV2|13|many|NA|TRBJ2-1
CASSFAPTGEQFF
>TRBV11-2|14|few|NA|TRBJ2-5
CASSRAREDETQYF
>TRBV10-3|17|many|NA|TRBJ2-2
CAISDDSYRRDTGELFF
>TRBV6-1|13|medium-sized|NA|TRBJ2-3
CASSGRAPDTQYF
>TRBV4-3|18|many|NA|TRBJ2-5
CASSQKKTGLLQQETQYF
>TRBV28|17|NA|NA|TRBJ1-6
CASSLEDPRTYNSPLHF
>TRBV5-1|13|many|NA|TRBJ2-3
CASSLDQGDTQYF
>TRBV20-1|13|many|TRBD2|TRBJ2-7
CSAETSGGYEQYF
>TRBV29-1|11|many|TRBD1|TRBJ2-7
CSVQTGDEQYF
>TRBV5-1|14|few|NA|TRBJ1-1
CASSFSSVNTEAFF
>TRBV27|16|many|NA|TRBJ1-2
CASSHGPPDFNYGYTF
>TRBV20-1|15|NA|TRBD1|TRBJ2-7
CSATFRDRGLNEQYF
>TRBV28|14|NA|NA|TRBJ2-2
CASTFGANTGELFF
>TRBV20-1|15|many|NA|TRBJ2-3
CSARRTVGDADTQYF
>TRBV7-2|17|NA|NA|TRBJ1-3
CASSLTVLGNSGNTIYF
>TRBV28|15|many|TRBD2|TRBJ2-1
CASSFAGSGEVEQFF
>TRBV21-1|17|many|NA|TRBJ2-7
CASSKVTQGNKGSEQYF
>TRBV6-5|15|many|TRBD1|TRBJ2-2
CASSYAYRGTGELFF
>TRBV18|14|once|NA|TRBJ1-1
CASSPDRLNGEAFF